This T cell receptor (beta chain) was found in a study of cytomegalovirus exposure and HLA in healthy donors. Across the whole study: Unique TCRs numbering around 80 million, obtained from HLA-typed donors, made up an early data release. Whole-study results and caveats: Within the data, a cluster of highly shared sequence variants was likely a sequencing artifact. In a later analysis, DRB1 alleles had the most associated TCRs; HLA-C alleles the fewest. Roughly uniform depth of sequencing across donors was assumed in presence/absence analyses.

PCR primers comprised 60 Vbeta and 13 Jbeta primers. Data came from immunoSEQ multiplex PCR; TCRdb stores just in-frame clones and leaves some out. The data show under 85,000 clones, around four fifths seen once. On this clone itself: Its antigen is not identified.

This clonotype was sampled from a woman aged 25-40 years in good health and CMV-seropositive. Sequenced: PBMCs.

The DNA for the CDR3 is TGTGCCAGCAGCCCGCTAGCGGGAGGGCCATATGAGCAGTTCTTC. It codes for CASSPLAGGPYEQFF. This sequence joins TRBV4-2 and TRBJ2-1; 12 bases line up with TRBD2. Germline loops: CDR1 LGHNA, CDR2 YNFKEQ. J gave up 8 bases and V 4 bases, and 6 bases lay outside the gene matches. The CDR3 is 15 residues long.